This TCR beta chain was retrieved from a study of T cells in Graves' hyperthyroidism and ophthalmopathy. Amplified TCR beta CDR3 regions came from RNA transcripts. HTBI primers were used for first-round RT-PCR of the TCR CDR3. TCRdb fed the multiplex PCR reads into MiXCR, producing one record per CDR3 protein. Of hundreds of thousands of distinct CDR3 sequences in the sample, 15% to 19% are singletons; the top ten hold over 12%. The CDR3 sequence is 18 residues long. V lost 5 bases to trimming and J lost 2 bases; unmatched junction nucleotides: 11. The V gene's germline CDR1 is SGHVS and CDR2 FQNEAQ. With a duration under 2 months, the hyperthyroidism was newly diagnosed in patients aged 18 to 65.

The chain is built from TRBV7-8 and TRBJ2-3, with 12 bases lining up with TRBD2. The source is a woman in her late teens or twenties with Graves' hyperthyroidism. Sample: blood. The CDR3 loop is CASSPPPTSGGNTDTQYF. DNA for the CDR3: TGTGCCAGCAGCCCCCCCCCCACTAGCGGGGGGAACACAGATACGCAGTATTTT.